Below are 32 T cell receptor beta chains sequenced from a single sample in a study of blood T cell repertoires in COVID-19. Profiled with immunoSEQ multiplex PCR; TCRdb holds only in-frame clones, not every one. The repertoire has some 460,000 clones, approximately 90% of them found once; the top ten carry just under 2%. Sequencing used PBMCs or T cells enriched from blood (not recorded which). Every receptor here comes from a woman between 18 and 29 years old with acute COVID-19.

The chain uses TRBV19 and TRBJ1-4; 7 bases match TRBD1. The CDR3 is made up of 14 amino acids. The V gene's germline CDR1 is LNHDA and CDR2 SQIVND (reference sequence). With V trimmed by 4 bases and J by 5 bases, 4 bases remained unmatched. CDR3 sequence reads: CASSRTGSNEKLFF. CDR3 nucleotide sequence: TGTGCCAGTAGTAGGACAGGCTCCAATGAAAAACTGTTTTTT.

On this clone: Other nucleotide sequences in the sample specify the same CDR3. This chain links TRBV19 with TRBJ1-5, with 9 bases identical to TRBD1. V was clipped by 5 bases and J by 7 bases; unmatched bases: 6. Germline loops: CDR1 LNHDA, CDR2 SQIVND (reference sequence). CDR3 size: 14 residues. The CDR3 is CASSLTGGGQPQHF. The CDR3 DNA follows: TGTGCCAGTAGTTTGACAGGGGGAGGACAGCCCCAGCATTTT.

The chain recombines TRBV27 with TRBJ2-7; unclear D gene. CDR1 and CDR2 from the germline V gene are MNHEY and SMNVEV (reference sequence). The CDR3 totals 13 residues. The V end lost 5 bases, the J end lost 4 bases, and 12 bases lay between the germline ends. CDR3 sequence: CASSRVSRYEQYF. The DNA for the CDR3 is TGTGCCAGCAGTCGGGTCAGTAGGTACGAGCAGTACTTC.

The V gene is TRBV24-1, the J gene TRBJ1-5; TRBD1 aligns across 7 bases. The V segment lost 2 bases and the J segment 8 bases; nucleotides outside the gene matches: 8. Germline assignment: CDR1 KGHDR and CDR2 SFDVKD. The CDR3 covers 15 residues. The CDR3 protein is CATSDSTGPKEPQHF. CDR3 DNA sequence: TGTGCCACCAGTGATTCGACAGGGCCGAAGGAGCCCCAGCATTTT.

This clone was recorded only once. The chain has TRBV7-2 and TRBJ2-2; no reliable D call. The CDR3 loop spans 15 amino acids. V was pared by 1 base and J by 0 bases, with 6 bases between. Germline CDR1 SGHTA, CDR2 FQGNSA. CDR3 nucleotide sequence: TGTGCCAGCAGCTTAGGCAGAACGAACACCGGGGAGCTGTTTTTT. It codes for CASSLGRTNTGELFF.

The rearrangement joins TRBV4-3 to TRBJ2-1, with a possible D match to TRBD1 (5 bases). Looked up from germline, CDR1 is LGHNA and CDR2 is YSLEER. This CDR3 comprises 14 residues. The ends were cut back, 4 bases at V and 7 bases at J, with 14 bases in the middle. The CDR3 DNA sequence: TGCGCCAGCAGCCGTGGTTTACAGGCGAATGAGCAGTTCTTC. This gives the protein CASSRGLQANEQFF.

CDR3 amino acids: CASSQTIDRETRDSPLHF. Written as DNA, the CDR3 is TGTGCCAGCAGCCAAACTATTGACAGGGAGACACGGGATTCACCCCTCCACTTT. The chain uses TRBV3-1 (or the pseudogene TRBV3-2) and TRBJ1-6; 7 bases match TRBD1. Trimming took 2 bases from V and 8 from J; bases not matched to a gene: 15. The CDR3 covers 18 residues. Germline V gives CDR1 LGHDT, CDR2 YNNKEL (reference sequence).

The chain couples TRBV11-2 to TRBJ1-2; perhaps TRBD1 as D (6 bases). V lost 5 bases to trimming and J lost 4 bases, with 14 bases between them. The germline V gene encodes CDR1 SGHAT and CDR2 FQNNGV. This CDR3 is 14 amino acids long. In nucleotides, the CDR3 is TGTGCCAGCAGCCCCGGTTTACAGGGCTATGGCTACACCTTC. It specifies CASSPGLQGYGYTF. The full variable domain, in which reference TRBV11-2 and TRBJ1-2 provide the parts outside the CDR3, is EAGVAQSPRYKIIEKRQSVAFWCNPISGHATLYWYQQILGQGPKLLIQFQNNGVVDDSQLPKDRFSAERLKGVDSTLKIQPAKLEDSAVYLCASSPGLQGYGYTFGSGTRLTVV.

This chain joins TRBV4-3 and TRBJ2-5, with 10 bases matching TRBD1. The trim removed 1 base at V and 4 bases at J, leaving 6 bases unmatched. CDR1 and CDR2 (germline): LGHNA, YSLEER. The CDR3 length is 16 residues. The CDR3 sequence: CASSQGLRTGGETQYF. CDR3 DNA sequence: TGCGCCAGCAGCCAAGGATTGCGGACAGGGGGAGAGACCCAGTACTTC.

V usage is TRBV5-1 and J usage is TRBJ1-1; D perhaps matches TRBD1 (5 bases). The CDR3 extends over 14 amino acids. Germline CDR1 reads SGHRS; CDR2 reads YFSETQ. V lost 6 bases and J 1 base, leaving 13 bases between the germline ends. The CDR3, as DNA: TGCGCCAGCAAATCCGGGACTGGGAACACTGAAGCTTTCTTT. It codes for CASKSGTGNTEAFF.

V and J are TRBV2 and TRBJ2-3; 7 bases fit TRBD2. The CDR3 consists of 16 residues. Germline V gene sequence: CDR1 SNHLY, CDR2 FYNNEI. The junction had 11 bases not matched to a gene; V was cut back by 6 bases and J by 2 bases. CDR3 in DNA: TGTGCCAGCAGCGCGGGAGCGGGCTATAACACAGATACGCAGTATTTT. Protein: CASSAGAGYNTDTQYF.

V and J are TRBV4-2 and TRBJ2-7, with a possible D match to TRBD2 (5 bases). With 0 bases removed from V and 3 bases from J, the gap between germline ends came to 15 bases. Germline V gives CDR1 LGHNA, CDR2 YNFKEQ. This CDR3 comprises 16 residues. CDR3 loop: CASSQDILAALYEQYF. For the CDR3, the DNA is TGTGCCAGCAGCCAAGATATCCTAGCCGCCCTCTACGAGCAGTACTTC.

CDR3 region: CASSSQGPAAGNTIYF. The CDR3 DNA follows: TGCGCCAGCAGCTCTCAGGGGCCGGCGGCCGGAAACACCATATATTTT. J is TRBJ1-3 and V is TRBV5-1; tentatively, D is TRBD1 (6 bases). The CDR3 contains 16 residues. Trimming removed 3 bases at V and 4 bases at J, with 17 bases between. Looked up from germline, CDR1 is SGHRS and CDR2 is YFSETQ.

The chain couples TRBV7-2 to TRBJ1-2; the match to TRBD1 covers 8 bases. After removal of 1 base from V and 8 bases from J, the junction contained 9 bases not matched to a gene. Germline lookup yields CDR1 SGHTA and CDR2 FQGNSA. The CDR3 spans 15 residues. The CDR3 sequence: CASSLDPTGARGYTF. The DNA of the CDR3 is TGTGCCAGCAGCTTAGACCCGACAGGGGCTAGGGGCTACACCTTC.

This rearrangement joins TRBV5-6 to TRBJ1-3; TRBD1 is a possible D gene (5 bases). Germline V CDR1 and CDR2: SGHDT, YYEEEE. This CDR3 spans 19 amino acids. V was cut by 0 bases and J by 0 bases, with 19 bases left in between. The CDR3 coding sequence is TGTGCCAGCAGCTTGGATAGTTGGTGGGGCGACAGCTCTGGAAACACCATATATTTT. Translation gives CASSLDSWWGDSSGNTIYF.

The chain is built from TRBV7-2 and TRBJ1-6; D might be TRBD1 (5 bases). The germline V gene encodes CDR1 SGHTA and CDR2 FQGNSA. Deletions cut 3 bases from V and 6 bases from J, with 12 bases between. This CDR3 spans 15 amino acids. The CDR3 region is CASSFGAAANSPLHF. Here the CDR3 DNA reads TGTGCCAGCAGCTTTGGGGCTGCTGCTAATTCACCCCTCCACTTT.

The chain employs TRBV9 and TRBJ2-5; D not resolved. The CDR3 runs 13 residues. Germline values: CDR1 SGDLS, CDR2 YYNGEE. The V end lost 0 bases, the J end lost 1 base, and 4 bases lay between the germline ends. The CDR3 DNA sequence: TGTGCCAGCAGCGTAGCTCTCCAAGAGACCCAGTACTTC. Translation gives CASSVALQETQYF.

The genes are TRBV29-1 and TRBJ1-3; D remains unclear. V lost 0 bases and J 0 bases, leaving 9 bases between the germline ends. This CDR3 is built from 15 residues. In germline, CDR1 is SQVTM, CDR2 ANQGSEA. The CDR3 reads CSVEERQFSGNTIYF. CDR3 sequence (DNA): TGCAGCGTTGAAGAGAGGCAGTTCTCTGGAAACACCATATATTTT.

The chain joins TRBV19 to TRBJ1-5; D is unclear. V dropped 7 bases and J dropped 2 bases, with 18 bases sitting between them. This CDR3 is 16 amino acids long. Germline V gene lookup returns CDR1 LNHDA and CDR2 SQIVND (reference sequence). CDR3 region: CASTREPGYGNQPQHF. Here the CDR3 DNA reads TGTGCCAGTACCCGGGAGCCGGGCTATGGCAATCAGCCCCAGCATTTT.

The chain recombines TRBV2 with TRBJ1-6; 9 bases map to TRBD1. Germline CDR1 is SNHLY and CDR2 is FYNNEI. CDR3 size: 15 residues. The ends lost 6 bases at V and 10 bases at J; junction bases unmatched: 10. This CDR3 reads CASRSRQGENSPLHF. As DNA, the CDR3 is TGTGCCAGCAGGTCTCGACAGGGGGAGAACTCACCCCTCCACTTT.

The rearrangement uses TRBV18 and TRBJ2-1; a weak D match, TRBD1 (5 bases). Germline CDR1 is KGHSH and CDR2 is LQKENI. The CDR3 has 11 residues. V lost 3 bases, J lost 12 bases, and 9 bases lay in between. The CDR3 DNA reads TGTGCCAGCTCACCCTCTCAGGGGCAGTTCTTC. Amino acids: CASSPSQGQFF.

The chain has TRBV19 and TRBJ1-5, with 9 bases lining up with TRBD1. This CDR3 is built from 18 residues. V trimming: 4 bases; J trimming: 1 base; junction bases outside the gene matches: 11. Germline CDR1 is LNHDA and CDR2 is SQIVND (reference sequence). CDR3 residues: CASSNNRGRGLSNQPQHF. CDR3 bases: TGTGCCAGTAGTAATAACAGGGGGCGCGGTCTGAGCAATCAGCCCCAGCATTTT.

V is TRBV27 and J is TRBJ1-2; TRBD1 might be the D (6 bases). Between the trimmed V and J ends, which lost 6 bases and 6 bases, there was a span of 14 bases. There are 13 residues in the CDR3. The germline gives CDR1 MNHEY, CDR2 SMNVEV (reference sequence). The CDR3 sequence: CASRRTGNDGYTF. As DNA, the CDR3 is TGTGCCAGCAGGCGTACAGGGAACGATGGCTACACCTTC.

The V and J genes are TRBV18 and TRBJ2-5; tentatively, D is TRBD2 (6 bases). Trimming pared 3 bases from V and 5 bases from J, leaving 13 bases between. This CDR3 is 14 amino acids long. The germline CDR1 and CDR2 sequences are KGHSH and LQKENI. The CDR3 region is CASSPRSGDETQYF. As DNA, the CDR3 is TGTGCCAGCTCACCGCGATCGGGGGATGAGACCCAGTACTTC.

CDR3 bases: TGCAGCGTTGAAAGGCGGGGTAGCGCGGGGGCGAGTGAGCAGTACTTC. Its translation is CSVERRGSAGASEQYF. J is TRBJ2-7 and V is TRBV29-1; D possibly corresponds to TRBD2 (7 bases). The CDR3 length is 16 residues. Germline loops: CDR1 SQVTM, CDR2 ANQGSEA. With 2 bases removed from V and 7 bases from J, the gap between germline ends came to 24 bases.

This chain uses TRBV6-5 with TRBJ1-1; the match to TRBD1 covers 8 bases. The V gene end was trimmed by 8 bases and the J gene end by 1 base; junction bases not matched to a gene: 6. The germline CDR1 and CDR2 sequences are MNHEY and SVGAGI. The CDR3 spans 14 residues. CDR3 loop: CASDTGTGNTEAFF. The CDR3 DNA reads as TGTGCCAGCGATACCGGGACAGGGAACACTGAAGCTTTCTTT.

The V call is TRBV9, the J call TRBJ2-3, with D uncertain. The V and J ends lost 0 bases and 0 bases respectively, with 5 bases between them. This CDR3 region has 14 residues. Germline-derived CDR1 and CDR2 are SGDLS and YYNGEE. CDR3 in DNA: TGTGCCAGCAGCGTAGATCCGAGCACAGATACGCAGTATTTT. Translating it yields CASSVDPSTDTQYF.

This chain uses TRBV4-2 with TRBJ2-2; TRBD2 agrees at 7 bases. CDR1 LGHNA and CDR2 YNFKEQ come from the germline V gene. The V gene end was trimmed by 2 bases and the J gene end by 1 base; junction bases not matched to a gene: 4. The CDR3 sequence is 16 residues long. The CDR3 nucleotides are TGTGCCAGCAGCCAATCTACGGGGGGGAACACCGGGGAGCTGTTTTTT. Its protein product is CASSQSTGGNTGELFF.

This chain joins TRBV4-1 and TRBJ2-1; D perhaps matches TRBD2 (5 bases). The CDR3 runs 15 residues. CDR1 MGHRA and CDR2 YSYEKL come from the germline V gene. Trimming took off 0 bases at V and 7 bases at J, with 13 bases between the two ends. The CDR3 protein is CASSQDFGVGNEQFF. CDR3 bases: TGCGCCAGCAGCCAAGACTTCGGGGTGGGGAATGAGCAGTTCTTC.

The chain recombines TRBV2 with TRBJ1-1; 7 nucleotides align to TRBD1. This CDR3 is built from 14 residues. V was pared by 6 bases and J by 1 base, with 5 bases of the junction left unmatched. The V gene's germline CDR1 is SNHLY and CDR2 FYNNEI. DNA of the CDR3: TGTGCCAGCAGCGGACAGGACACGAACACTGAAGCTTTCTTT. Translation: CASSGQDTNTEAFF. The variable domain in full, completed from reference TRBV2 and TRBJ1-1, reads EPEVTQTPSHQVTQMGQEVILRCVPISNHLYFYWYRQILGQKVEFLVSFYNNEISEKSEIFDDQFSVERPDGSNFTLKIRSTKLEDSAMYFCASSGQDTNTEAFFGQGTRLTVV.

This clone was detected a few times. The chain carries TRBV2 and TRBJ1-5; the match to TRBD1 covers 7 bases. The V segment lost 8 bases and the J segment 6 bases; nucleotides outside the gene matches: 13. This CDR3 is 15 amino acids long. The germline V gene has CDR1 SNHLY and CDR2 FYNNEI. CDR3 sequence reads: CASSLQGGGGQPQHF. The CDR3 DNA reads TGTGCCAGCTCTCTGCAGGGGGGCGGAGGTCAGCCCCAGCATTTT.

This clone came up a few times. The CDR3 region has the DNA TGTGCCAGCAGCGTACAGGTTTCACCCCTCCACTTT. It yields the protein CASSVQVSPLHF. V usage is TRBV7-9 and J usage is TRBJ1-6; D might be TRBD1 (5 bases). CDR1 and CDR2 (germline): SEHNR, FQNEAQ (reference sequence). The CDR3 length is 12 residues. The V gene lost 5 bases and the J gene lost 9 bases, with 8 bases spanning the gap.